These 12 T cell receptor beta chains originate from one sample sequenced in a study of shared clonotypes between healthy human individuals. Assay: immunoSEQ multiplex PCR; the TCRdb copy retains only in-frame clones and omits some. The sample includes 2 million to 2.5 million clones, almost 96% of them seen just once. The specimen sequenced was naive CD4+ T cells sorted from blood. Subset indicated: CD45RA+ positively selected. These receptors all come from a man between 18 and 35 years old in good health.

The CDR3 protein is CASSQPRDRGNNSPLHF. The CDR3 region has the DNA TGTGCCAGCTCGCAACCAAGGGACAGGGGCAATAATTCACCCCTCCACTTT. The chain couples TRBV18 to TRBJ1-6; 10 bases match TRBD1. Germline loops: CDR1 KGHSH, CDR2 LQKENI. The CDR3 totals 17 residues. The V segment lost 6 bases and the J segment 5 bases; nucleotides outside the gene matches: 10.

The chain recombines TRBV5-4 with TRBJ2-6, with 8 bases aligning to TRBD2. Germline V CDR1 and CDR2: SGHNT, YYREEE (reference sequence). Trimming removed 7 bases from V and 2 bases from J; junction bases left unmatched: 11. There are 17 residues in the CDR3. The DNA for the CDR3 is TGTGCCAGCGGAAGCGGGAGCCTCCCAACTGGGGCCAACGTCCTGACTTTC. It yields the protein CASGSGSLPTGANVLTF.

The gene calls are TRBV27 and TRBJ2-2, with 7 bases fitting TRBD2. This CDR3 is built from 15 residues. Trimming took 7 bases from V and 0 from J; bases not matched to a gene: 5. The germline gives CDR1 MNHEY, CDR2 SMNVEV (reference sequence). CDR3 region: CASTGGGANTGELFF. CDR3 DNA: TGTGCCAGCACCGGGGGAGGGGCGAACACCGGGGAGCTGTTTTTT.

The chain carries TRBV10-1 and TRBJ1-1; tentatively, D is TRBD1 (6 bases). The CDR3 runs 13 residues. Looked up from germline, CDR1 is WNHNN and CDR2 is SYGVQD (reference sequence). V gave up 6 bases and J gave up 1 base, with 9 bases separating them. CDR3 nucleotide sequence: TGCGCCAGCAGATTGGGACAGAACACTGAAGCTTTCTTT. Protein sequence: CASRLGQNTEAFF.

The chain is built from TRBV30 and TRBJ1-3; D gene ambiguous. The CDR3 totals 14 residues. Trimming took 4 bases from V and 0 from J, leaving 10 bases between them. The germline CDR1 and CDR2 sequences are GTSNPN and SVGIG (reference sequence). The CDR3, as DNA: TGTGCCTGGACTCTAGGGTCCTCTGGAAACACCATATATTTT. This sequence encodes CAWTLGSSGNTIYF.

This clone has just one count. This chain joins TRBV6-6 and TRBJ2-5; 9 bases align to TRBD1. Germline V gene sequence: CDR1 MNHNY, CDR2 SVGAGI (reference sequence). The CDR3 runs to 15 residues. The V segment lost 5 bases and the J segment 4 bases; nucleotides outside the gene matches: 8. CDR3 bases: TGTGCCAGCAGTCCGGGACAGGGAGGATTAGAGACCCAGTACTTC. Translated, it gives CASSPGQGGLETQYF.

The chain uses TRBV28 and TRBJ1-2; TRBD1 aligns across 7 bases. This CDR3 region has 15 residues. V shed 6 bases, J shed 4 bases, and the junction held 11 bases outside the gene matches. Looked up from germline, CDR1 is MDHEN and CDR2 is SYDVKM. The CDR3 bases are TGTGCCAGCAGCCGTGACACAGGGGTGAGCTATGGCTACACCTTC. Translated: CASSRDTGVSYGYTF.

This chain connects TRBV9 to TRBJ1-1; no clear D gene. V was shortened by 1 base and J by 0 bases, with 7 bases between the two germline ends. Germline loops: CDR1 SGDLS, CDR2 YYNGEE. The CDR3 covers 14 residues. CDR3 nucleotide sequence: TGTGCCAGCAGCGTACAGGACGTGAACACTGAAGCTTTCTTT. Its translation is CASSVQDVNTEAFF.

V usage is TRBV6-5 and J usage is TRBJ1-1, with D unresolved. The CDR3 is 13 amino acids. With 7 bases removed from V and 1 base from J, the gap between germline ends came to 10 bases. CDR1 MNHEY and CDR2 SVGAGI come from the germline V gene. The chain's CDR3 is CASTRSPNTEAFF. The DNA for the CDR3 is TGTGCCAGCACCCGGAGCCCGAACACTGAAGCTTTCTTT.

The CDR3 region has the DNA TGTGCCAGCAGCTACAGAGATACGCAGTATTTT. Amino acids: CASSYRDTQYF. The chain links TRBV28 to TRBJ2-3; D gene uncertain. There are 11 residues in the CDR3. Trimming cost V 6 bases and J 5 bases, with 6 bases left between them. Germline lookup yields CDR1 MDHEN and CDR2 SYDVKM.

The rearrangement links TRBV6-1 to TRBJ2-7, with a possible D match to TRBD1 (7 bases). Trimming removed 4 bases from V and 7 bases from J, with 26 bases in between. The CDR3 sequence is 17 residues long. Germline CDR1 is MNHNS and CDR2 is SASEGT. The CDR3 coding sequence is TGTGCCAGCAGTGCGATGAGGGGGGACAGTACATTCGGGGAGCAGTACTTC. Protein product: CASSAMRGDSTFGEQYF.

This clone was counted a single time. The V gene is TRBV30, the J gene TRBJ1-1; D ambiguous. Germline assignment: CDR1 GTSNPN and CDR2 SVGIG (reference sequence). The CDR3 sequence is 12 residues long. Between the trimmed V and J ends, which lost 1 base and 7 bases, there was a span of 10 bases. CDR3 nucleotides: TGTGCCTGGAGTGCGGACCTCGTTGAAGCTTTCTTT. Protein product: CAWSADLVEAFF.